Listed below are T cell receptor beta chains from one sample, sequenced in a study of CD8 T cells in ankylosing spondylitis. Via MiXCR, TCRdb re-called the 5' RACE reads, giving one row per CDR3 protein. The sample records about 110,000 distinct CDR3 sequences, less than 25% being singletons. The sample was synovial fluid, either unsorted or a sorted T cell fraction (not recorded which). The source is a male donor with ankylosing spondylitis. Both conserved end residues are part of each CDR3. Each record gives: D gene, J gene, clone size, V gene, CDR3 protein, CDR3 DNA. D genes are given only for firm matches. Only some rows state a clone size, as once, few, many or a class for expanded clones.

d_call: .
j_call: TRBJ1-2
clone_size: .
v_call: TRBV7-9
cdr3_aa: CASSLSGNRGGYTF
cdr3_nt: TGTGCCAGCAGCTTGTCTGGGAACCGAGGGGGCTACACCTTC

d_call: .
j_call: TRBJ2-5
clone_size: .
v_call: TRBV15
cdr3_aa: CATSRVGAETQYF
cdr3_nt: TGTGCCACCAGCAGAGTGGGGGCAGAGACCCAGTACTTC

d_call: TRBD2
j_call: TRBJ2-1
clone_size: once
v_call: TRBV20-1
cdr3_aa: CSARDQGLAVNEQFF
cdr3_nt: TGCAGTGCTAGAGATCAAGGACTAGCCGTCAATGAGCAGTTCTTC

d_call: .
j_call: TRBJ2-1
clone_size: once
v_call: TRBV7-2
cdr3_aa: CASSLWGRDDEQFF
cdr3_nt: TGTGCCAGCAGCTTATGGGGCCGGGACGATGAGCAGTTCTTC

d_call: TRBD1
j_call: TRBJ2-3
clone_size: .
v_call: TRBV11-2
cdr3_aa: CASSLGGTVTDTQYF
cdr3_nt: TGTGCCAGCAGCTTAGGGGGGACAGTCACAGATACGCAGTATTTT

d_call: TRBD1
j_call: TRBJ2-2
clone_size: .
v_call: TRBV10-1
cdr3_aa: CASSDLGTGNTGELFF
cdr3_nt: TGCGCCAGCAGTGACCTAGGGACAGGGAATACCGGGGAGCTGTTTTTT

d_call: .
j_call: TRBJ2-3
clone_size: .
v_call: TRBV20-1
cdr3_aa: CSARDWRTDTQYF
cdr3_nt: TGCAGTGCTAGGGACTGGCGCACAGATACGCAGTATTTT

d_call: .
j_call: TRBJ2-1
clone_size: .
v_call: TRBV29-1
cdr3_aa: CSVTALASYNEQFF
cdr3_nt: TGCAGCGTGACCGCCCTGGCCTCCTACAATGAGCAGTTCTTC

d_call: .
j_call: TRBJ1-1
clone_size: .
v_call: TRBV11-2
cdr3_aa: CASSGAEAFF
cdr3_nt: TGTGCCAGTTCGGGGGCTGAAGCTTTCTTT

d_call: .
j_call: TRBJ2-7
clone_size: few
v_call: TRBV20-1
cdr3_aa: CSAGTNDLDWGVSVTYEQYF
cdr3_nt: TGCAGTGCTGGAACCAATGACCTGGACTGGGGGGTCAGCGTAACCTACGAGCAGTACTTC

d_call: TRBD1
j_call: TRBJ2-5
clone_size: .
v_call: TRBV20-1
cdr3_aa: CSARGGDRVETQYF
cdr3_nt: TGCAGTGCTAGAGGGGGGGACAGGGTAGAGACCCAGTACTTC

d_call: .
j_call: TRBJ1-5
clone_size: few
v_call: TRBV20-1
cdr3_aa: CSASRGSSNQPQHF
cdr3_nt: TGCAGTGCCTCCCGGGGTTCGAGCAATCAGCCCCAGCATTTT

d_call: .
j_call: TRBJ2-7
clone_size: .
v_call: TRBV7-9
cdr3_aa: CASSLMSVYEQYF
cdr3_nt: TGTGCCAGCAGCTTAATGTCCGTCTACGAGCAGTACTTC

d_call: .
j_call: TRBJ2-3
clone_size: many
v_call: TRBV9
cdr3_aa: CASSVALPQDTQYF
cdr3_nt: TGTGCCAGCAGCGTAGCCCTACCCCAGGATACGCAGTATTTT

d_call: .
j_call: TRBJ2-2
clone_size: few
v_call: TRBV7-6
cdr3_aa: CASSKTANTGELFF
cdr3_nt: TGTGCCAGCAGCAAGACAGCGAACACCGGGGAGCTGTTTTTT

d_call: .
j_call: TRBJ2-3
clone_size: .
v_call: TRBV5-1
cdr3_aa: CASSLGDIGFSTDTQYF
cdr3_nt: TGCGCCAGCAGCCTTGGAGATATCGGGTTTTCAACAGATACGCAGTATTTT

d_call: .
j_call: TRBJ1-1
clone_size: many
v_call: TRBV6-1
cdr3_aa: CASRTRALDTEAFF
cdr3_nt: TGTGCCAGCAGGACCAGGGCTTTGGACACTGAAGCTTTCTTT

d_call: TRBD2
j_call: TRBJ2-2
clone_size: .
v_call: TRBV20-1
cdr3_aa: CSARAGAGELFF
cdr3_nt: TGCAGTGCCAGAGCGGGGGCCGGGGAGCTGTTTTTT

d_call: .
j_call: TRBJ1-3
clone_size: many
v_call: TRBV10-3
cdr3_aa: CAISESGSGNTIYF
cdr3_nt: TGTGCCATCAGTGAGTCGGGCTCTGGAAACACCATATATTTT

d_call: TRBD2
j_call: TRBJ2-1
clone_size: .
v_call: TRBV27
cdr3_aa: CASSSPRKTSGSLDEQFF
cdr3_nt: TGTGCCAGCAGTTCCCCAAGGAAGACTAGCGGGAGCTTGGATGAGCAGTTCTTC

d_call: .
j_call: TRBJ1-1
clone_size: .
v_call: TRBV7-2
cdr3_aa: CASSFSRDTEAFF
cdr3_nt: TGTGCCAGCAGCTTTTCCAGGGACACTGAAGCTTTCTTT

d_call: .
j_call: TRBJ2-2
clone_size: .
v_call: TRBV12-3/TRBV12-4
cdr3_aa: CASREAGELFF
cdr3_nt: TGTGCCAGCAGGGAGGCCGGGGAGCTGTTTTTT

d_call: .
j_call: TRBJ2-2
clone_size: .
v_call: TRBV20-1
cdr3_aa: CSARSLREGTVNTGELFF
cdr3_nt: TGCAGTGCTAGAAGTCTGAGGGAGGGGACAGTTAACACCGGGGAGCTGTTTTTT

d_call: .
j_call: TRBJ2-1
clone_size: few
v_call: TRBV5-1
cdr3_aa: CASRPTPSSYNEQFF
cdr3_nt: TGCGCCAGCAGGCCTACGCCGAGCTCCTACAATGAGCAGTTCTTC

d_call: TRBD1
j_call: TRBJ2-3
clone_size: few
v_call: TRBV7-7
cdr3_aa: CASSLGQATDTQYF
cdr3_nt: TGTGCCAGCAGCCTCGGACAGGCTACAGATACGCAGTATTTT

d_call: TRBD2
j_call: TRBJ2-5
clone_size: few
v_call: TRBV6-2/TRBV6-3
cdr3_aa: CASSDPHSGGQETQYF
cdr3_nt: TGTGCCAGCAGTGACCCTCATAGCGGGGGCCAAGAGACCCAGTACTTC

d_call: .
j_call: TRBJ2-7
clone_size: .
v_call: TRBV20-1
cdr3_aa: CSAWEGAGGVYEQYF
cdr3_nt: TGCAGTGCTTGGGAGGGGGCGGGAGGTGTCTACGAGCAGTACTTC

d_call: .
j_call: TRBJ2-7
clone_size: .
v_call: TRBV29-1
cdr3_aa: CSVDVSGRGEQYF
cdr3_nt: TGCAGCGTTGATGTTAGCGGACGGGGGGAGCAGTACTTC

d_call: .
j_call: TRBJ1-4
clone_size: .
v_call: TRBV7-2
cdr3_aa: CASSLIGDGEKLFF
cdr3_nt: TGTGCCAGCAGCTTAATCGGGGATGGTGAAAAACTGTTTTTT

d_call: .
j_call: TRBJ2-3
clone_size: few
v_call: TRBV7-8
cdr3_aa: CASSLGGQTSTDTQYF
cdr3_nt: TGTGCCAGCAGCTTAGGGGGTCAGACTAGCACAGATACGCAGTATTTT

d_call: TRBD2
j_call: TRBJ2-1
clone_size: .
v_call: TRBV5-1
cdr3_aa: CASQAGGTYNEQFF
cdr3_nt: TGCGCCAGTCAAGCGGGAGGCACGTACAATGAGCAGTTCTTC

d_call: .
j_call: TRBJ1-3
clone_size: .
v_call: TRBV3-1
cdr3_aa: CASSQGDGTSGNTIYF
cdr3_nt: TGTGCCAGCAGCCAAGGGGACGGGACCTCTGGAAACACCATATATTTT

d_call: TRBD1
j_call: TRBJ2-2
clone_size: few
v_call: TRBV4-1
cdr3_aa: CASSRRTGWTGELFF
cdr3_nt: TGCGCCAGCAGCCGACGGACAGGATGGACCGGGGAGCTGTTTTTT

d_call: TRBD1
j_call: TRBJ1-6
clone_size: once
v_call: TRBV19
cdr3_aa: CASGLDRDSPLHF
cdr3_nt: TGTGCCAGTGGACTTGACAGGGACTCACCCCTCCACTTT

d_call: TRBD1
j_call: TRBJ2-7
clone_size: .
v_call: TRBV15
cdr3_aa: CATSGPAGQGSYEQYF
cdr3_nt: TGTGCCACCAGCGGCCCTGCGGGACAGGGATCCTACGAGCAGTACTTC

d_call: .
j_call: TRBJ2-2
clone_size: few
v_call: TRBV5-1
cdr3_aa: CASSLIGPRTIIGELFF
cdr3_nt: TGCGCCAGCAGCTTAATCGGGCCTAGAACCATAATCGGGGAGCTGTTTTTT

d_call: .
j_call: TRBJ2-3
clone_size: few
v_call: TRBV4-2
cdr3_aa: CASSQEGGLLTDTQYF
cdr3_nt: TGTGCCAGCAGCCAGGAGGGGGGACTCCTCACAGATACGCAGTATTTT

d_call: TRBD1
j_call: TRBJ1-1
clone_size: few
v_call: TRBV5-1
cdr3_aa: CASSYDRVRTEAFF
cdr3_nt: TGCGCCAGCAGCTATGACAGGGTCCGGACTGAAGCTTTCTTT

d_call: TRBD2
j_call: TRBJ2-6
clone_size: few
v_call: TRBV29-1
cdr3_aa: CSVEEGLAGGRGANVLTF
cdr3_nt: TGCAGCGTTGAAGAAGGGCTAGCGGGAGGGAGAGGGGCCAACGTCCTGACTTTC

d_call: .
j_call: TRBJ1-2
clone_size: .
v_call: TRBV12-3/TRBV12-4
cdr3_aa: CASTQTPSFGYTF
cdr3_nt: TGTGCCAGCACCCAAACACCGTCCTTTGGCTACACCTTC

d_call: .
j_call: TRBJ1-5
clone_size: .
v_call: TRBV12-3/TRBV12-4
cdr3_aa: CASRQGFGSNQPQHF
cdr3_nt: TGTGCCAGCAGGCAGGGTTTTGGAAGCAATCAGCCCCAGCATTTT

d_call: .
j_call: TRBJ1-5
clone_size: few
v_call: TRBV5-1
cdr3_aa: CASSFSVDQPQHF
cdr3_nt: TGCGCCAGCAGCTTTTCAGTGGATCAGCCCCAGCATTTT

d_call: TRBD2
j_call: TRBJ2-1
clone_size: .
v_call: TRBV5-5
cdr3_aa: CASSQGTSGMDEQFF
cdr3_nt: TGTGCCAGCAGCCAAGGGACTAGCGGGATGGATGAGCAGTTCTTC

d_call: TRBD2
j_call: TRBJ2-2
clone_size: .
v_call: TRBV12-3/TRBV12-4
cdr3_aa: CASSFSGSETGELFF
cdr3_nt: TGTGCCAGCAGTTTCAGCGGGAGTGAGACCGGGGAGCTGTTTTTT

d_call: .
j_call: TRBJ2-5
clone_size: .
v_call: TRBV20-1
cdr3_aa: CSARGRHRETQYF
cdr3_nt: TGCAGTGCTAGGGGACGTCATCGGGAGACCCAGTACTTC

d_call: TRBD1
j_call: TRBJ2-2
clone_size: .
v_call: TRBV5-1
cdr3_aa: CASSLDRADTGELFF
cdr3_nt: TGCGCCAGCAGCCTGGACAGGGCGGACACCGGGGAGCTGTTTTTT

d_call: .
j_call: TRBJ2-1
clone_size: many
v_call: TRBV20-1
cdr3_aa: CTIQAASYNEQFF
cdr3_nt: TGCACTATCCAGGCCGCATCCTACAATGAGCAGTTCTTC

d_call: .
j_call: TRBJ1-1
clone_size: few
v_call: TRBV4-2
cdr3_aa: CASSHDRNTEAFF
cdr3_nt: TGTGCCAGCAGCCATGACAGGAACACTGAAGCTTTCTTT

d_call: .
j_call: TRBJ2-1
clone_size: .
v_call: TRBV7-2
cdr3_aa: CASSLFDNEQFF
cdr3_nt: TGTGCCAGCAGCTTATTCGACAATGAGCAGTTCTTC

d_call: TRBD1
j_call: TRBJ2-3
clone_size: few
v_call: TRBV6-1
cdr3_aa: CASTSGTGSTDTQYF
cdr3_nt: TGTGCCAGCACATCCGGGACAGGGAGCACAGATACGCAGTATTTT

d_call: .
j_call: TRBJ1-2
clone_size: .
v_call: TRBV3-1
cdr3_aa: CASSQEGDGYTF
cdr3_nt: TGTGCCAGCAGCCAAGAGGGAGACGGCTACACCTTC

d_call: TRBD2
j_call: TRBJ2-1
clone_size: many
v_call: TRBV10-3
cdr3_aa: CAIGLADYNEQFF
cdr3_nt: TGTGCCATCGGACTAGCGGACTACAATGAGCAGTTCTTC

d_call: .
j_call: TRBJ2-2
clone_size: many
v_call: TRBV2
cdr3_aa: CARSRGANTGELFF
cdr3_nt: TGTGCCAGGTCCAGGGGAGCGAACACCGGGGAGCTGTTTTTT

d_call: .
j_call: TRBJ2-4
clone_size: many
v_call: TRBV24-1
cdr3_aa: CATSRDAKNIQYF
cdr3_nt: TGTGCCACCAGTCGGGATGCCAAAAACATTCAGTACTTC